The 30 T cell receptor beta chains reported below all come from one sample, sequenced in a study of blood T cell repertoires in COVID-19. Only in-frame clones appear in the TCRdb table, and some are missing; sequencing was by immunoSEQ multiplex PCR. This sample carries around 280,000 clones, approximately 86% of them seen once, and the ten largest clones take 1% to 1.5%. The source material was peripheral blood. These receptors came from an older man with acute or convalescent COVID-19.

The CDR3, as DNA: TGTGCCAGCAGCCCCCACCCGGGACTAGCGGGAGATGGGTCCTACAATGAGCAGTTCTTC. Translation gives CASSPHPGLAGDGSYNEQFF. This rearrangement joins TRBV14 to TRBJ2-1; 14 nucleotides line up with TRBD2. CDR3 length: 20 amino acids. Looked up from germline, CDR1 is SGHDN and CDR2 is FVKESK. The ends lost 4 bases at V and 1 base at J; junction bases unmatched: 12.

The genes are TRBV24-1 and TRBJ2-5, with 7 bases fitting TRBD1. The ends lost 3 bases at V and 3 bases at J; junction bases unmatched: 12. Germline V gene sequence: CDR1 KGHDR, CDR2 SFDVKD. The CDR3 sequence is 17 residues long. The chain's CDR3 is CATSDKAGTEDEETQYF. As DNA, the CDR3 is TGTGCCACCAGTGATAAAGCCGGGACAGAGGACGAAGAGACCCAGTACTTC.

The CDR3 bases are TGTGCCAGCAGCGGCGATAGGGGTGAAGGTACCCAGTACTTC. It codes for CASSGDRGEGTQYF. This chain uses TRBV7-2 with TRBJ2-5, with a possible D match to TRBD1 (5 bases). With 5 bases removed from V and 8 bases from J, the gap between germline ends came to 18 bases. The germline CDR1 and CDR2 sequences are SGHTA and FQGNSA. There are 14 residues in the CDR3.

The gene calls are TRBV2 and TRBJ1-5, with D possibly matching TRBD1 (5 bases). The germline V and J ends were trimmed by 3 bases and 2 bases, with 11 bases remaining between them. Germline values: CDR1 SNHLY, CDR2 FYNNEI. The CDR3 sequence is 15 residues long. The CDR3: CASSDRVNRNQPQHF. The CDR3 DNA follows: TGTGCCAGCAGTGACAGGGTGAATCGCAATCAGCCCCAGCATTTT.

The chain carries TRBV28 and TRBJ1-3, with D unclear. The germline gives CDR1 MDHEN, CDR2 SYDVKM. The CDR3 runs 15 residues. Trimming shortened V by 2 bases and J by 0 bases, and 8 bases separated the two germline ends. CDR3 nucleotides: TGTGCCAGCAGTTTAACGCTAAACTCTGGAAACACCATATATTTT. Residues: CASSLTLNSGNTIYF.

This clone appeared many times. V is TRBV28 and J is TRBJ1-5; TRBD1 matches at 8 bases. The trim removed 2 bases at V and 5 bases at J, leaving 2 bases unmatched. This CDR3 has 14 amino acids. The germline CDR1 and CDR2 sequences are MDHEN and SYDVKM. The CDR3 region has the DNA TGTGCCAGCAGTTTAGACAGGGGTTATCAGCCCCAGCATTTT. It codes for CASSLDRGYQPQHF.

The rearrangement joins TRBV9 to TRBJ2-2; 9 bases line up with TRBD2. The CDR3 is 15 amino acids. Trimming cost V 4 bases and J 0 bases; bases outside gene matches: 1. Germline loops: CDR1 SGDLS, CDR2 YYNGEE. This chain's CDR3 is CASSPSGANTGELFF. CDR3 coding DNA: TGTGCCAGCAGCCCTAGCGGGGCGAACACCGGGGAGCTGTTTTTT.

Notes on this clone: Other nucleotide sequences from this sample produce the same CDR3. The chain joins TRBV5-1 to TRBJ1-1, with 8 bases identical to TRBD1. Trimming at V came to 5 bases and at J to 2 bases, leaving 5 bases not matched to a gene. CDR1 and CDR2 (germline): SGHRS, YFSETQ. The CDR3 covers 14 residues. The CDR3 loop is CASSRDRGNTEAFF. CDR3 coding DNA: TGCGCCAGCAGTCGAGACAGGGGTAACACTGAAGCTTTCTTT. The full variable domain, with the rest looked up from reference TRBV5-1 and TRBJ1-1, is KAGVTQTPRYLIKTRGQQVTLSCSPISGHRSVSWYQQTPGQGLQFLFEYFSETQRNKGNFPGRFSGRQFSNSRSEMNVSTLELGDSALYLCASSRDRGNTEAFFGQGTRLTVV.

V usage is TRBV29-1 and J usage is TRBJ2-3, with 8 bases lining up with TRBD2. Germline CDR1 SQVTM, CDR2 ANQGSEA. CDR3 length: 15 residues. The J segment lost 2 bases and the V segment lost 0 bases, leaving 4 bases of the junction unmatched. The CDR3 DNA is TGCAGCGTTGAAGAATCGGGAGGGAACACAGATACGCAGTATTTT. This encodes CSVEESGGNTDTQYF.

The V and J genes are TRBV18 and TRBJ2-3, with 10 bases identical to TRBD1. The germline CDR1 and CDR2 sequences are KGHSH and LQKENI. Trimming took 3 bases from V and 3 from J; bases not matched to a gene: 6. This CDR3 has 16 residues. The CDR3 is CASSPYGQGGTDTQYF. DNA of the CDR3: TGTGCCAGCTCACCCTACGGACAGGGGGGAACAGATACGCAGTATTTT. The entire variable domain, with the rest obtained from reference TRBV18 and TRBJ2-3, is as follows: NAGVMQNPRHLVRRRGQEARLRCSPMKGHSHVYWYRQLPEEGLKFMVYLQKENIIDESGMPKERFSAEFPKEGPSILRIQQVVRGDSAAYFCASSPYGQGGTDTQYFGPGTRLTVL.

This clone was seen just once. The V call is TRBV19, the J call TRBJ1-5; 9 positions match TRBD1. Germline CDR1 reads LNHDA; CDR2 reads SQIVND (reference sequence). The V and J ends lost 5 bases and 0 bases, in that order; junction bases with no gene match: 8. The CDR3 totals 17 residues. The CDR3 loop is CASSHGQGPYSNQPQHF. For the CDR3, the DNA is TGTGCCAGTAGTCACGGACAGGGGCCTTATAGCAATCAGCCCCAGCATTTT.

The rearrangement uses TRBV28 and TRBJ2-7; 8 nucleotides align to TRBD1. The V gene's germline CDR1 is MDHEN and CDR2 SYDVKM. V lost 1 base to trimming and J lost 1 base; unmatched junction nucleotides: 3. The CDR3 length is 15 residues. The CDR3 DNA follows: TGTGCCAGCAGTTTATACCGGACAGGGTCCTACGAGCAGTACTTC. Protein product: CASSLYRTGSYEQYF. Filled out from reference TRBV28 and TRBJ2-7, the complete variable domain reads DVKVTQSSRYLVKRTGEKVFLECVQDMDHENMFWYRQDPGLGLRLIYFSYDVKMKEKGDIPEGYSVSREKKERFSLILESASTNQTSMYLCASSLYRTGSYEQYFGPGTRLTVT.

The chain combines TRBV2 with TRBJ1-5, with D maybe TRBD1 (5 bases). With 6 bases removed from V and 2 bases from J, the gap between germline ends came to 14 bases. The CDR3 length is 15 residues. Germline values: CDR1 SNHLY, CDR2 FYNNEI. This CDR3 reads CASRLTGTGNQPQHF. DNA of the CDR3: TGTGCCAGCAGACTTACCGGGACTGGCAATCAGCCCCAGCATTTT.

As DNA, the CDR3 is TGTGCCATAGGGACTAGCGGGGCTAGCACAGATACGCAGTATTTT. Translation gives CAIGTSGASTDTQYF. The chain has TRBV10-3 and TRBJ2-3; 13 bases map to TRBD2. The V gene's germline CDR1 is ENHRY and CDR2 SYGVKD. CDR3 length: 15 amino acids. The V segment lost 9 bases and the J segment 0 bases; nucleotides outside the gene matches: 3.

J is TRBJ1-2 and V is TRBV2; 12 nucleotides line up with TRBD1. J gave up 8 bases and V 0 bases, and 10 bases lay outside the gene matches. The CDR3 is 17 amino acids. CDR1 and CDR2 from the germline V gene are SNHLY and FYNNEI. CDR3 nucleotides: TGTGCCAGCAGTGAAGCGTGGCCGGGACAGGGGGCGAGAGGCTACACCTTC. This gives the protein CASSEAWPGQGARGYTF.

The rearrangement joins TRBV9 to TRBJ1-2; D ambiguous. V lost 0 bases, J lost 4 bases, and 7 bases lay in between. Per the germline V gene, CDR1 is SGDLS and CDR2 is YYNGEE. This CDR3 has 13 residues. The CDR3 DNA follows: TGTGCCAGCAGCGTAGGCCAGGTCTATGGCTACACCTTC. Residues: CASSVGQVYGYTF. Looking up the rest from reference TRBV9 and TRBJ1-2 gives the full variable domain: DSGVTQTPKHLITATGQRVTLRCSPRSGDLSVYWYQQSLDQGLQFLIQYYNGEERAKGNILERFSAQQFPDLHSELNLSSLELGDSALYFCASSVGQVYGYTFGSGTRLTVV.

This chain's CDR3 is CAWSVRLGRTQPQHF. DNA for the CDR3: TGTGCCTGGAGTGTACGTCTGGGGAGGACTCAGCCCCAGCATTTT. This chain uses TRBV30 with TRBJ1-5; D gene unclear. The germline CDR1 and CDR2 sequences are GTSNPN and SVGIG (reference sequence). Between the trimmed V and J ends, which lost 0 bases and 6 bases, there was a span of 15 bases. There are 15 residues in the CDR3.

This clone was detected a few times. This chain joins TRBV10-1 and TRBJ2-1; TRBD1 matches at 11 bases. After removal of 6 bases from V and 7 bases from J, the junction contained 8 bases not matched to a gene. This CDR3 is built from 15 residues. Germline CDR1 reads WNHNN; CDR2 reads SYGVQD (reference sequence). In DNA form, the CDR3 reads TGCGCCAGCAGCCTAGGACAGGGGGCTCGGAATGAGCAGTTCTTC. Translating it yields CASSLGQGARNEQFF.

The rearrangement links TRBV4-1 to TRBJ1-2, with D possibly TRBD1 on 6 matching bases. CDR1 MGHRA and CDR2 YSYEKL come from the germline V gene. This CDR3 is built from 15 residues. V was trimmed by 2 bases and J by 2 bases, leaving 12 bases between them. CDR3 sequence reads: CASSQQQGVNYGYTF. CDR3 nucleotides: TGCGCCAGCAGCCAACAACAGGGAGTAAACTATGGCTACACCTTC.

The V call is TRBV27, the J call TRBJ2-5, with 10 bases aligning to TRBD2. The CDR3 is made up of 15 amino acids. The germline V gene has CDR1 MNHEY and CDR2 SMNVEV (reference sequence). The V gene end was trimmed by 4 bases and the J gene end by 2 bases; junction bases not matched to a gene: 4. In DNA, the CDR3 is TGTGCCAGCAGTTCCCTAGCGGGGGCTCAAGAGACCCAGTACTTC. Translation gives CASSSLAGAQETQYF.

J is TRBJ1-1 and V is TRBV6-2 or TRBV6-3; 7 bases are shared with TRBD1. The CDR3 consists of 13 residues. Germline V gene data show CDR1 as MNHEY and CDR2 as SVGEGT. V shed 2 bases and J 4 bases; nucleotides not matched to a gene: 1. The DNA of the CDR3 is TGTGCCAGCAGTTACGACAGGGCCACTGAAGCTTTCTTT. Its translation is CASSYDRATEAFF.

The chain recombines TRBV11-2 with TRBJ2-2; D unresolved. This CDR3 has 14 amino acids. Trimming removed 6 bases from V and 0 bases from J, with 8 bases in between. Germline lookup yields CDR1 SGHAT and CDR2 FQNNGV. CDR3 sequence: CASREPPNTGELFF. In nucleotides, the CDR3 is TGTGCCAGCAGGGAGCCCCCGAACACCGGGGAGCTGTTTTTT.

Concerning this clone itself: The same CDR3 arises from other DNA sequences in this sample as well. This chain joins TRBV18 and TRBJ1-1; 9 bases line up with TRBD1. Germline values: CDR1 KGHSH, CDR2 LQKENI. The CDR3 loop spans 15 amino acids. V was pared by 2 bases and J by 2 bases, with 3 bases of the junction left unmatched. The CDR3 DNA reads as TGTGCCAGCTCACCAGGGACAGGGAGTAACACTGAAGCTTTCTTT. This sequence encodes CASSPGTGSNTEAFF.

This clone has only one observation. This chain joins TRBV3-1 (or the pseudogene TRBV3-2) and TRBJ1-2; no clear D gene. Germline V gives CDR1 LGHDT, CDR2 YNNKEL (reference sequence). The germline V and J ends were trimmed by 4 bases and 7 bases, with 22 bases remaining between them. CDR3 length equals 16 residues. CDR3: CASSPLAGSSLPGYTF. The CDR3 nucleotides read TGTGCCAGCAGCCCTTTAGCCGGGTCTAGCCTTCCTGGCTACACCTTC.

The chain joins TRBV11-2 to TRBJ2-3, with D unresolved. V dropped 2 bases and J dropped 3 bases, with 15 bases sitting between them. Germline V gene sequence: CDR1 SGHAT, CDR2 FQNNGV. The CDR3 runs to 16 residues. This CDR3 is CASSLSWAPGTDTQYF. The DNA of the CDR3 is TGTGCCAGCAGCTTATCTTGGGCACCTGGGACAGATACGCAGTATTTT.

This rearrangement joins TRBV11-3 to TRBJ2-3, with 7 bases that match TRBD2. Germline loops: CDR1 SGHNT, CDR2 YENEEA. The CDR3 consists of 16 residues. V dropped 2 bases and J dropped 1; count of bases not matched to a gene: 6. The CDR3 loop is CASSLRATSGTDTQYF. The CDR3 region has the DNA TGTGCCAGCAGCTTAAGGGCCACTAGCGGCACAGATACGCAGTATTTT.

The rearrangement joins TRBV19 to TRBJ2-2, with TRBD1 identical over 10 bases. J lost 5 bases, V lost 3 bases, and 6 bases had no gene match. The CDR3 has 16 amino acids. The germline gives CDR1 LNHDA, CDR2 SQIVND (reference sequence). The CDR3 DNA is TGTGCCAGTAGTATTACCGGGACAGGGGTTACCGGGGAGCTGTTTTTT. Protein: CASSITGTGVTGELFF.

The chain links TRBV7-9 to TRBJ2-2; 9 bases agree with TRBD1. J lost 6 bases, V lost 4 bases, and 9 bases had no gene match. The CDR3 covers 16 residues. CDR1 is SEHNR, CDR2 FQNEAQ, per germline (reference sequence). DNA of the CDR3: TGTGCCAGCAGCTGGGACAGGGAATTTCGCCCCGGGGAGCTGTTTTTT. Protein: CASSWDREFRPGELFF.

The rearrangement links TRBV7-2 to TRBJ2-1, with D maybe TRBD2 (6 bases). In germline, CDR1 is SGHTA, CDR2 FQGNSA. The CDR3 extends over 14 amino acids. The V gene lost 5 bases and the J gene lost 3 bases, with 11 bases spanning the gap. The CDR3 protein is CASSRSGFYNEQFF. For the CDR3, the DNA is TGTGCCAGCAGCCGTAGCGGATTCTACAATGAGCAGTTCTTC.

The chain has TRBV7-2 and TRBJ2-4; a weak D match, TRBD1 (7 bases). The CDR3 is 14 residues long. V was trimmed by 4 bases and J by 8 bases, leaving 15 bases between them. Germline CDR1 and CDR2: SGHTA and FQGNSA. Here the CDR3 DNA reads TGTGCCAGCAGCTCTCAGGGGGGTTGGCACATTCAGTACTTC. Translating it yields CASSSQGGWHIQYF.